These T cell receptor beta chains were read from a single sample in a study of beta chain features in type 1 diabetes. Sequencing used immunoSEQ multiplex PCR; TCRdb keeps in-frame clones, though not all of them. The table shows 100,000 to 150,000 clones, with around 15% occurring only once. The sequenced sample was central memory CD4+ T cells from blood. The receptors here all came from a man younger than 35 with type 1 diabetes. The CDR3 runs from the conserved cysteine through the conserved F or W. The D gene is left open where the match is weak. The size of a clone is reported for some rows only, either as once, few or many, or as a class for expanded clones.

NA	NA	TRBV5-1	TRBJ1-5	TGCGCCAGCAGCTCCGGGGACTTGGGGAATCAGCCCCAGCATTTT	CASSSGDLGNQPQHF
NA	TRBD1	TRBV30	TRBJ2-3	TGTGCCTGGAGAGAGGGGACAGGACACCATACGCAGTATTTT	CAWREGTGHHTQYF
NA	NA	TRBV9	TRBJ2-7	TGTGCCAGCAGCGCTCACAGCCACTTCTCCTACGAGCAGTACTTC	CASSAHSHFSYEQYF
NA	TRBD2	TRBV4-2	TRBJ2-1	TGTGCCAGCAGCCGAGAGGGAGCGGGGGCGTTCAATGAGCAGTTCTTC	CASSREGAGAFNEQFF
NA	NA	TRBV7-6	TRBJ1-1	TGTGCCAGCAGCCCCGGACTTCGGAGCACTGAAGCTTTCTTT	CASSPGLRSTEAFF
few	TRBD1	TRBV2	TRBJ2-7	TGTGCCAGCCTCGGTCGGACAGGGATCTACGAGCAGTACTTC	CASLGRTGIYEQYF
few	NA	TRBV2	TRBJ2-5	TGTGCCAGCGTCCTCAGCGTACAAGAGACCCAGTACTTC	CASVLSVQETQYF
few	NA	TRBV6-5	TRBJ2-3	TGTGCCAGCAGTTATAGTTATGCCCCTAGCACAGATACGCAGTATTTT	CASSYSYAPSTDTQYF
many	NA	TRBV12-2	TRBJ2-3	TGTGCAAGTCGCTTAGCGTTGGAACCAGATACGCAGTATTTT	CASRLALEPDTQYF
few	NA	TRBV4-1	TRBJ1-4	TGCGCCAGCAGCCGAAACAACGGTGAAAAACTGTTTTTT	CASSRNNGEKLFF
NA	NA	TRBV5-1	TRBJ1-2	TGCGCCAGCAGCTTGGACGGGCAGCCATATGGCTACACCTTC	CASSLDGQPYGYTF
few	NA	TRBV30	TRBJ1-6	TGTGCCTGGAGTGTAATCGGCACTTTTTCAGGTTCACCCCTCCACTTT	CAWSVIGTFSGSPLHF
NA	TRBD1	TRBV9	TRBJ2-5	TGTGCCAGCAGCGTAGGGACAGGGCACCACCAGGAGACCCAGTACTTC	CASSVGTGHHQETQYF
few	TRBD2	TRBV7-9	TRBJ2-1	TGTGCCAGCCGGCGGGAGGGGGGCTACAATGAGCAGTTCTTC	CASRREGGYNEQFF
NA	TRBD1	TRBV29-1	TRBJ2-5	TGCAGCGGCGGAGAAACAGGGGCAGAGACCCAGTACTTC	CSGGETGAETQYF
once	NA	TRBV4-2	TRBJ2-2	TGTGCCAGCAGCCAAGACGGACAGTGGGCCGGGGAGCTGTTTTTT	CASSQDGQWAGELFF
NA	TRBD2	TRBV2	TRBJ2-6	TGTGCCCGGGAGGGGCCAGCCCCGCGAGGGGCCAACGTCCTGACTTTC	CAREGPAPRGANVLTF
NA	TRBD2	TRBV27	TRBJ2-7	TGTGCCAGCAGACCCGCTAGCGGGAGTGTTTACGAGCAGTACTTC	CASRPASGSVYEQYF
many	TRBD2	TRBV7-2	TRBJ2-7	TGTGCCAGCAGCGCTAGCGGAAGACGCTACGAGCAGTACTTC	CASSASGRRYEQYF
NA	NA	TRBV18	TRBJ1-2	TGTGCCAGCTCACCACTGGGCCCGACCAAGAGTTTTGCGGACTATGGCTACACCTTC	CASSPLGPTKSFADYGYTF
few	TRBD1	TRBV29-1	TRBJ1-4	TGCAGCGTGCGGACAGGACTTAATGAAAAACTGTTTTTT	CSVRTGLNEKLFF
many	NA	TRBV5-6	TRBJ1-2	TGTGCCAGCAGCGTTCGGGACTCCCCCTATGGCTACACCTTC	CASSVRDSPYGYTF
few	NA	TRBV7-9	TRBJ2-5	TGTGCCACTGGCCTGGGCACAAAGCAGTACTTC	CATGLGTKQYF
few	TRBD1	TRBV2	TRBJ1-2	TGTGCCAGCTCCTGGATGAGGGGACAGTACTATGGCTACACCTTC	CASSWMRGQYYGYTF
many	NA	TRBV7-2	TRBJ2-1	TGTGCCAGCAGTCGACAGTTCAATGAGCAGTTCTTC	CASSRQFNEQFF
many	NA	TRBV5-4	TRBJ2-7	TGTGCCAGCAGCTTGGATGGCAGCAGCTCCTACGAGCAGTACTTC	CASSLDGSSSYEQYF